These 31 T cell receptor beta chains were all obtained from the same sample, sequenced in a study of OX40 agonist ivuxolimab in advanced cancers. The protocol was immunoSEQ multiplex PCR, while the TCRdb copy is restricted to in-frame clones and leaves out a portion. The sample holds 40,000 or so clones, 88% seen once. The sample was CD4+ or CD8+ T cells sorted from blood, taken in a trial of the OX40 agonist ivuxolimab. These receptors originate from an adult with an advanced solid tumor such as melanoma, head and neck, liver or kidney cancer.

The gene calls are TRBV30 and TRBJ1-5; tentatively, D is TRBD1 (5 bases). The CDR3 consists of 14 residues. Deletions cut 1 base from V and 2 bases from J, with 9 bases between. Per the germline V gene, CDR1 is GTSNPN and CDR2 is SVGIG (reference sequence). DNA for the CDR3: TGTGCCTGGAGTGGGGGGATAGGCAATCAGCCCCAGCATTTT. It codes for CAWSGGIGNQPQHF.

V and J are TRBV27 and TRBJ2-3; 11 nucleotides match TRBD2. The ends lost 10 bases at V and 3 bases at J; junction bases unmatched: 18. Germline V CDR1 and CDR2: MNHEY, SMNVEV (reference sequence). The CDR3 covers 18 residues. The chain's CDR3 is CATSLFPSGTSGTDTQYF. In nucleotides, the CDR3 is TGTGCCACCTCCCTTTTTCCGTCCGGGACTAGCGGAACAGATACGCAGTATTTT.

This chain uses TRBV4-1 with TRBJ1-1; D uncertain. The V end was cut by 3 bases, the J end by 1 base, with 9 bases between. This CDR3 has 14 residues. In germline, CDR1 is MGHRA, CDR2 YSYEKL. The CDR3: CASSHPTENTEAFF. The CDR3 DNA sequence: TGCGCCAGCAGCCACCCGACTGAGAACACTGAAGCTTTCTTT.

The chain employs TRBV10-3 and TRBJ2-7; tentatively, D is TRBD2 (6 bases). Trimming shortened V by 0 bases and J by 3 bases, and 12 bases separated the two germline ends. The CDR3 loop spans 15 amino acids. Germline values: CDR1 ENHRY, CDR2 SYGVKD. CDR3 protein: CAISESGTGFYEQYF. The DNA for the CDR3 is TGTGCCATCAGTGAGTCGGGGACTGGGTTCTACGAGCAGTACTTC.

The chain employs TRBV19 and TRBJ2-1, with 9 bases identical to TRBD1. This CDR3 is built from 15 residues. V gave up 1 base and J gave up 3 bases; unmatched junction bases: 1. Per the germline V gene, CDR1 is LNHDA and CDR2 is SQIVND (reference sequence). CDR3: CASSIGTGVYNEQFF. The CDR3 DNA reads TGTGCCAGTAGTATAGGGACAGGGGTCTACAATGAGCAGTTCTTC.

This CDR3 is CASAQGAVTEAFF. The DNA for the CDR3 is TGCGCCAGCGCACAGGGGGCCGTCACTGAAGCTTTCTTT. The chain uses TRBV10-2 and TRBJ1-1; TRBD1 aligns across 9 bases. Trimming took 8 bases from V and 4 from J; bases not matched to a gene: 5. The CDR3 runs to 13 residues. CDR1 and CDR2 from the germline V gene are WSHSY and SAAADI.

This chain links TRBV5-4 with TRBJ1-1; D gene uncertain. The germline gives CDR1 SGHNT, CDR2 YYREEE (reference sequence). With 3 bases removed from V and 1 base from J, the gap between germline ends came to 7 bases. This CDR3 comprises 13 residues. The CDR3 here is CASSWVGNTEAFF. CDR3 coding DNA: TGTGCCAGCAGCTGGGTTGGGAACACTGAAGCTTTCTTT.

This chain uses TRBV27 with TRBJ2-1; D might be TRBD2 (5 bases). CDR3 length: 11 amino acids. In germline, CDR1 is MNHEY, CDR2 SMNVEV (reference sequence). CDR3 coding DNA: TGTACCACTAGTACCTACAATGAGCAGTTCTTC. Protein: CTTSTYNEQFF.

The V and J genes are TRBV15 and TRBJ1-6; TRBD1 is a possible D gene (5 bases). Germline CDR1 LNHNV, CDR2 YYDKDF (reference sequence). The V end lost 3 bases, the J end lost 8 bases, and 14 bases lay between the germline ends. There are 15 residues in the CDR3. The CDR3: CATSRGTGAHSPLHF. Written as DNA, the CDR3 is TGTGCCACCAGCAGGGGAACAGGCGCCCATTCACCCCTCCACTTT.

The gene calls are TRBV2 and TRBJ2-3; 7 bases agree with TRBD1. After removal of 6 bases from V and 2 bases from J, the junction contained 11 bases not matched to a gene. CDR1 SNHLY and CDR2 FYNNEI come from the germline V gene. CDR3 length: 16 amino acids. The CDR3 sequence: CASREYGQDPTDTQYF. The CDR3 DNA reads as TGTGCCAGCAGGGAATACGGACAGGATCCCACAGATACGCAGTATTTT.

This sequence joins TRBV6-1 and TRBJ2-6; D is uncertain. Trimming left V 0 bases short and J 1 base short, with 4 bases between. This CDR3 has 15 residues. Per the germline V gene, CDR1 is MNHNS and CDR2 is SASEGT. The CDR3 DNA reads as TGTGCCAGCAGTGAAGCACGGTCTGGGGCCAACGTCCTGACTTTC. Amino acid sequence: CASSEARSGANVLTF.

The rearrangement joins TRBV7-5 to TRBJ2-3. TRBV7-5 is tagged as a pseudogene. This CDR3 is 14 amino acids long. Written as DNA, the CDR3 is TGTGCCAGCGCCTCGATTTCTCCCGCAGATACGCAGTATTTT. This codes for CASASISPADTQYF.

This chain links TRBV6-6 with TRBJ1-2, with D perhaps matching TRBD1 (6 bases). Germline CDR1 reads MNHNY; CDR2 reads SVGAGI (reference sequence). V was shortened by 10 bases and J by 4 bases, with 13 bases between the two germline ends. The CDR3 is 12 residues long. The CDR3 nucleotides are TGTGCCACTTACAGGGTGGGCTATGGCTACACCTTC. Protein: CATYRVGYGYTF.

J is TRBJ1-6 and V is TRBV27; D is unresolved. This CDR3 contains 14 residues. V lost 8 bases and J 3 bases, leaving 11 bases between the germline ends. In germline, CDR1 is MNHEY, CDR2 SMNVEV (reference sequence). CDR3 residues: CASGLGGYNSPLHF. The CDR3 DNA reads TGTGCCAGCGGACTGGGAGGCTATAATTCACCCCTCCACTTT.

V is TRBV6-1 and J is TRBJ2-1, with D perhaps given as TRBD1 or TRBD2 (5 bases each). Germline assignment: CDR1 MNHNS and CDR2 SASEGT. The CDR3 totals 16 residues. V lost 2 bases and J 1 base, leaving 12 bases between the germline ends. The CDR3: CASSERVGGSYNEQFF. The CDR3, as DNA: TGTGCCAGCAGTGAAAGGGTTGGGGGATCCTACAATGAGCAGTTCTTC.

This clone was seen just once. The chain has TRBV27 and TRBJ1-1; a possible D gene is TRBD1 (5 bases). V lost 3 bases to trimming and J lost 0 bases, with 11 bases between them. The CDR3 sequence is 15 residues long. The germline gives CDR1 MNHEY, CDR2 SMNVEV (reference sequence). The CDR3 protein is CASSFGTDLNTEAFF. The CDR3 DNA sequence: TGTGCCAGCAGTTTCGGGACTGATTTGAACACTGAAGCTTTCTTT.

This chain uses TRBV28 with TRBJ1-4; D is unresolved. Germline values: CDR1 MDHEN, CDR2 SYDVKM. V was trimmed by 3 bases and J by 5 bases, leaving 10 bases between them. The CDR3 has 14 residues. CDR3 region: CASSLWQPNEKLFF. CDR3 nucleotides: TGTGCCAGCAGTTTGTGGCAGCCGAATGAAAAACTGTTTTTT.

The gene calls are TRBV6-5 and TRBJ1-1; 8 bases line up with TRBD1. CDR3 length: 13 amino acids. J gave up 13 bases and V 6 bases, and 13 bases lay outside the gene matches. The germline CDR1 and CDR2 sequences are MNHEY and SVGAGI. The CDR3, as DNA: TGTGCCAGCAGCCACGGGACAGGACGAAGGGATTTCTTT. Protein: CASSHGTGRRDFF.

This chain uses TRBV6-5 with TRBJ2-1; possibly TRBD1 for D (6 bases). Germline CDR1 reads MNHEY; CDR2 reads SVGAGI. This CDR3 contains 13 residues. Trimming pared 5 bases from V and 7 bases from J, leaving 12 bases between. The CDR3 region has the DNA TGTGCCAGCAGTCTCGGGACACTTAATGAGCAGTTCTTC. Its protein is CASSLGTLNEQFF.

This clone was picked up a small number of times. The chain has TRBV12-5 and TRBJ2-1; TRBD1 might be the D (7 bases). V was cut by 3 bases and J by 4 bases, with 25 bases left in between. CDR1 is LGHNT, CDR2 FRNRAP, per germline. The CDR3 is 19 amino acids. Here the CDR3 DNA reads TGTGCTAGTGGTTTTACCTCCTTGATTCCGCGGGACAGATACAATGAGCAGTTCTTC. It encodes CASGFTSLIPRDRYNEQFF.

V and J are TRBV7-9 and TRBJ2-1; 10 bases line up with TRBD2. CDR1 and CDR2 from the germline V gene are SEHNR and FQNEAQ (reference sequence). The CDR3 runs 16 residues. The J segment lost 5 bases and the V segment lost 5 bases, leaving 9 bases of the junction unmatched. CDR3 sequence (DNA): TGTGCCAGCAGCCCCCCCCTAGCGGGAGTTCACAATGAGCAGTTCTTC. Translating it yields CASSPPLAGVHNEQFF.

J is TRBJ2-1 and V is TRBV9; D perhaps matches TRBD1 (6 bases). This CDR3 comprises 15 residues. The germline V gene encodes CDR1 SGDLS and CDR2 YYNGEE. V shed 0 bases and J shed 8 bases, with 15 bases lying between them. The CDR3 sequence is CASSVGTVIWDEQFF. CDR3 coding DNA: TGTGCCAGCAGCGTAGGGACAGTAATATGGGATGAGCAGTTCTTC. The full variable domain, its missing parts supplied by reference TRBV9 and TRBJ2-1, is DSGVTQTPKHLITATGQRVTLRCSPRSGDLSVYWYQQSLDQGLQFLIQYYNGEERAKGNILERFSAQQFPDLHSELNLSSLELGDSALYFCASSVGTVIWDEQFFGPGTRLTVL.

Concerning this clone itself: A read error may produce the germline difference seen at one junction end. The V and J genes are TRBV7-7 and TRBJ2-5, with D unresolved. This CDR3 spans 13 amino acids. The germline CDR1 and CDR2 sequences are SSHAT and FNYEAQ (reference sequence). The CDR3 DNA reads as TGTGCTAGCAGCTTAGTTAAGAGGGAGACCCAGTACTTC. This codes for CASSLVKRETQYF.

This chain uses TRBV27 with TRBJ2-7; 10 nucleotides match TRBD1. Germline assignment: CDR1 MNHEY and CDR2 SMNVEV (reference sequence). J was trimmed by 4 bases and V by 4 bases; bases with no gene match: 13. The CDR3 totals 17 residues. Written as DNA, the CDR3 is TGTGCCAGCAGTTCCCTAACTCCGACAGGGGGCTGGTACGAGCAGTACTTC. Encoded protein: CASSSLTPTGGWYEQYF.

The chain carries TRBV13 and TRBJ2-1; D perhaps matches TRBD2 (5 bases). The CDR3 runs 15 residues. V was cut by 0 bases and J by 7 bases, with 13 bases left in between. Germline V lookup: CDR1 PRHDT, CDR2 FYEKMQ (reference sequence). CDR3 in amino acids: CASSLGGLGYNEQFF. CDR3 nucleotides: TGTGCCAGCAGCTTAGGTGGACTGGGATATAATGAGCAGTTCTTC.

The rearrangement links TRBV5-6 to TRBJ2-7; maybe TRBD2 (6 bases). CDR1 SGHDT and CDR2 YYEEEE come from the germline V gene. This CDR3 region has 15 residues. V lost 1 base and J 5 bases, leaving 16 bases between the germline ends. The CDR3 DNA reads TGTGCCAGCAGCTTGTGGGGAGGAGGGTCCCACGAGCAGTACTTC. It yields the protein CASSLWGGGSHEQYF. Full variable domain (outside the CDR3, taken from reference TRBV5-6 and TRBJ2-7): DAGVTQSPTHLIKTRGQQVTLRCSPKSGHDTVSWYQQALGQGPQFIFQYYEEEERQRGNFPDRFSGHQFPNYSSELNVNALLLGDSALYLCASSLWGGGSHEQYFGPGTRLTVT.

This clone appeared a single time. V is TRBV10-2 and J is TRBJ1-1, with D uncertain. The CDR3 is made up of 13 amino acids. The V gene's germline CDR1 is WSHSY and CDR2 SAAADI. The germline V and J ends were trimmed by 3 bases and 1 base, with 6 bases remaining between them. DNA of the CDR3: TGCGCCAGCAGTGAAGTCCCGAACACTGAAGCTTTCTTT. Its protein product is CASSEVPNTEAFF.

The count of this clone is one. V is TRBV27 and J is TRBJ2-7; 9 bases map to TRBD1. J lost 2 bases, V lost 7 bases, and 6 bases had no gene match. Per the germline V gene, CDR1 is MNHEY and CDR2 is SMNVEV (reference sequence). This CDR3 has 14 amino acids. The CDR3 coding sequence is TGTGCCAGCACTCCGGGACAGGGAGCCTACGAGCAGTACTTC. Translation gives CASTPGQGAYEQYF.

This chain joins TRBV30 and TRBJ1-2; no firm D call. The V gene lost 6 bases and the J gene lost 4 bases, with 21 bases spanning the gap. Germline V lookup: CDR1 GTSNPN, CDR2 SVGIG (reference sequence). There are 15 residues in the CDR3. The CDR3 bases are TGTGCCTGCTCAGCCTGGGAGTCGAGTAGCTATGGCTACACCTTC. Encoded protein: CACSAWESSSYGYTF.

The rearrangement joins TRBV5-8 to TRBJ2-7, with TRBD2 matching 7 bases. There are 17 residues in the CDR3. The V and J ends lost 0 bases and 2 bases, in that order; junction bases with no gene match: 11. CDR1 and CDR2 from the germline V gene are SGHTS and YDEGEE. Here the CDR3 reads CASSLERRGTLTYEQYF. Written as DNA, the CDR3 is TGTGCCAGCAGCTTGGAGAGGCGGGGGACGCTTACCTACGAGCAGTACTTC.

The CDR3 reads CASSPSGIEQYF. In DNA form, the CDR3 reads TGCGCCAGCAGCCCCTCCGGGATCGAGCAGTACTTC. The rearrangement uses TRBV4-1 and TRBJ2-7; D perhaps matches TRBD2 (5 bases). The V end lost 4 bases, the J end lost 6 bases, and 10 bases lay between the germline ends. Germline CDR1 MGHRA, CDR2 YSYEKL. This CDR3 has 12 amino acids.